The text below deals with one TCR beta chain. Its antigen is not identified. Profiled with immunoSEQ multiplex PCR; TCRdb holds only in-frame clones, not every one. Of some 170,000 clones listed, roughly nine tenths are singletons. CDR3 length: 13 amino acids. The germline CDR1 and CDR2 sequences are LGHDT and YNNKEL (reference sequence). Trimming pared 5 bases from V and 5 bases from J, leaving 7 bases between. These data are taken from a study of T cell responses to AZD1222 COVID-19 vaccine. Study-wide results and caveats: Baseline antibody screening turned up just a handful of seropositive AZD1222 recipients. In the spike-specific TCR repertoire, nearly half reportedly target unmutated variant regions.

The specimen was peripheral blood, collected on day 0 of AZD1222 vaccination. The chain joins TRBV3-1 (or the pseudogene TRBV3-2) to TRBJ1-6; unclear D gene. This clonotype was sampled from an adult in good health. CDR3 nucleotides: TGTGCCAGCAGCGACCTTAATAATTCACCCCTCCACTTT. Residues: CASSDLNNSPLHF.